A single T cell receptor (beta chain) is shown here with its context. Antigen: not known. Looked up from germline, CDR1 is SGHVS and CDR2 is FQNEAQ. This CDR3 contains 16 residues. V was shortened by 2 bases and J by 4 bases, with 16 bases between the two germline ends. This specimen comes from a study of cytomegalovirus exposure and HLA in healthy donors. PCR was performed using 60 Vbeta and 13 Jbeta primers. Here immunoSEQ multiplex PCR was the method, and the copy in TCRdb shows in-frame clones only, minus some. The sample has approximately 190,000 clones; approximately 84% are singletons. General study findings and limits: Some TCR beta chains (roughly 160 of them) were listed as cytomegalovirus-associated. The authors assumed roughly uniform sequencing depth across donors for presence/absence analyses. Exclusion applied to some V segments, including TRBV6-2 and TRBV6-3, as they were indistinguishable.

Sequenced material: PBMCs. This sequence was found in a man aged 45-65 years in good health and CMV-seronegative. The chain links TRBV7-8 to TRBJ2-3; a weak D match, TRBD1 (6 bases). Written as DNA, the CDR3 is TGTGCCAGCAGCTTATACGGGACAAGGGCCTCAGATACGCAGTATTTT. Its protein product is CASSLYGTRASDTQYF. The variable domain in full, completed from reference TRBV7-8 and TRBJ2-3, reads GAGVSQSPRYKVAKRGQDVALRCDPISGHVSLFWYQQALGQGPEFLTYFQNEAQLDKSGLPSDRFFAERPEGSVSTLKIQRTQQEDSAVYLCASSLYGTRASDTQYFGPGTRLTVL.